What follows describes a single TCR beta chain. In the original processing: Amplifying reference gene primers gave estimates of nucleated cell counts. Sequencing was performed with immunoSEQ multiplex PCR; in TCRdb, only in-frame clones are kept and a portion is missing. V and J calls and clone size are those listed in that table; D and trimming were worked out from the DNA. The table lists tens of thousands of clones, over 75% of them singletons, with over 1% in the top ten. The data originate from a study of blood T cell repertoires in COVID-19. At the level of the study: T cells, B-cell-depleted T cells, or PBMCs supplied cDNA or gDNA.

Trimming cost V 4 bases and J 1 base; bases outside gene matches: 6. The length of the CDR3 is 15 residues. Germline CDR1 is MGHRA and CDR2 is YSYEKL. Sequenced material: peripheral blood. The clonotype originates from a woman between 35 and 50 years old with acute or convalescent COVID-19. The chain couples TRBV4-1 to TRBJ1-2, with TRBD1 matching over 7 bases. The CDR3 spells CASSPNPGGNYGYTF. CDR3 nucleotides: TGCGCCAGCAGCCCAAACCCAGGGGGTAACTATGGCTACACCTTC.